The 10 T cell receptor beta chains below were found in one sample sequenced in a study of shared clonotypes between healthy human individuals. The method was immunoSEQ multiplex PCR; TCRdb's version includes in-frame clones alone and lacks a portion of them. The sample shows millions of clones, 90% to 95% of them seen only once. The material sequenced was naive CD4+ T cells sorted from blood. Subset: CD45RA+ positively selected. Receptors were obtained from a man younger than 35 in good health.

The V call is TRBV6-1, the J call TRBJ2-7, with TRBD1 matching over 7 bases. Germline V CDR1 and CDR2: MNHNS, SASEGT. J gave up 2 bases and V 4 bases, and 8 bases lay outside the gene matches. The CDR3 spans 15 residues. The CDR3, as DNA: TGTGCCAGCAGTGGTTCAACAGGGGAAGCCTACGAGCAGTACTTC. Translation: CASSGSTGEAYEQYF.

The V gene is TRBV6-1, the J gene TRBJ2-5; the D gene is possibly TRBD1 (6 bases). The DNA end favors TRBJ2-7, so the J call may be wrong. CDR3 length: 15 amino acids. CDR1 is MNHNS, CDR2 SASEGT, per germline. The chain's CDR3 is CASSEGEGVPYEQYF. CDR3 sequence (DNA): TGTGCCAGCAGTGAAGGCGAGGGGGTCCCCTACGAGCAGTACTTC.

V is TRBV18 and J is TRBJ2-1; TRBD1 matches 10 bases. Trimming cost V 4 bases and J 8 bases; bases outside gene matches: 8. The CDR3 runs 15 residues. CDR1 and CDR2 from the germline V gene are KGHSH and LQKENI. The CDR3 bases are TGTGCCAGCTCACGGGGACAGGGGCCTCCGGATGAGCAGTTCTTC. Protein product: CASSRGQGPPDEQFF. The whole variable domain, remainder taken from reference TRBV18 and TRBJ2-1, is NAGVMQNPRHLVRRRGQEARLRCSPMKGHSHVYWYRQLPEEGLKFMVYLQKENIIDESGMPKERFSAEFPKEGPSILRIQQVVRGDSAAYFCASSRGQGPPDEQFFGPGTRLTVL.

This chain uses TRBV19 with TRBJ2-7; no clear D. Germline values: CDR1 LNHDA, CDR2 SQIVND (reference sequence). V was pared by 9 bases and J by 3 bases, with 3 bases between. CDR3 length: 9 residues. For the CDR3, the DNA is TGTGCCAGAGTCTACGAGCAGTACTTC. Translating it yields CARVYEQYF.

The chain uses TRBV9 and TRBJ1-6; weak D call: TRBD1 (6 bases). Germline CDR1 SGDLS, CDR2 YYNGEE. The V gene lost 4 bases and the J gene lost 5 bases, with 10 bases spanning the gap. This CDR3 is 14 amino acids long. The CDR3 here is CASSSGGDNSPLHF. The CDR3 bases are TGTGCCAGCAGCAGTGGGGGCGATAATTCACCCCTCCACTTT.

The chain combines TRBV10-1 with TRBJ2-3, with 8 bases identical to TRBD1. This CDR3 has 16 amino acids. V shed 6 bases and J 5 bases; nucleotides not matched to a gene: 13. Germline V gives CDR1 WNHNN, CDR2 SYGVQD (reference sequence). The CDR3 coding sequence is TGCGCCAGCAGAGGCCCCGGGACAGGTGGCCGAGATACGCAGTATTTT. Protein product: CASRGPGTGGRDTQYF.

The chain employs TRBV10-3 and TRBJ1-5; D may be TRBD1 (5 bases). The CDR3 contains 17 residues. Per germline, CDR1 ENHRY and CDR2 SYGVKD. V was pared by 3 bases and J by 6 bases, with 21 bases between. The CDR3 DNA reads as TGTGCCATCAGTGAAGCTTGGGCAGAGGGGCTCGGTCAGCCCCAGCATTTT. Translating it yields CAISEAWAEGLGQPQHF.

The chain couples TRBV6-5 to TRBJ2-7, with 9 nucleotides matching TRBD1. The ends lost 8 bases at V and 5 bases at J; junction bases unmatched: 7. This CDR3 has 13 residues. Germline lookup yields CDR1 MNHEY and CDR2 SVGAGI. CDR3 region: CASRDRADHEQYF. The CDR3, as DNA: TGTGCCAGCCGGGACAGGGCGGACCACGAGCAGTACTTC.

The CDR3 is CASGGQGDGYTF. The CDR3 bases are TGTGCCAGCGGGGGGCAGGGGGATGGCTACACCTTC. The gene calls are TRBV28 and TRBJ1-2, with TRBD1 identical over 7 bases. Looked up from germline, CDR1 is MDHEN and CDR2 is SYDVKM. The V gene end was trimmed by 8 bases and the J gene end by 6 bases; junction bases not matched to a gene: 6. The CDR3 extends over 12 amino acids.

The chain is built from TRBV9 and TRBJ1-3; 7 bases are shared with TRBD1. With V trimmed by 0 bases and J by 3 bases, 6 bases remained unmatched. CDR3 length equals 16 residues. Per germline, CDR1 SGDLS and CDR2 YYNGEE. CDR3 loop: CASSVDEGARGNTIYF. The CDR3 bases are TGTGCCAGCAGCGTAGATGAGGGGGCGCGTGGAAACACCATATATTTT. Full variable domain (rest looked up from reference TRBV9 and TRBJ1-3): DSGVTQTPKHLITATGQRVTLRCSPRSGDLSVYWYQQSLDQGLQFLIQYYNGEERAKGNILERFSAQQFPDLHSELNLSSLELGDSALYFCASSVDEGARGNTIYFGEGSWLTVV.